This T cell receptor (beta chain) was captured by sequencing in a study of blood T cell repertoires in COVID-19. Study details: The United States, Italy and Spain supplied acute and convalescent COVID-19 samples. Sources were T cells, B-cell-depleted T cells, or PBMCs; the material itself was cDNA or gDNA.

The data were produced by immunoSEQ multiplex PCR, yet TCRdb's version contains in-frame clones alone and is incomplete. Of under 300,000 clones listed, 81% were seen once; the top ten hold around 3%. This CDR3 is 15 amino acids long. Germline V lookup: CDR1 KGHSH, CDR2 LQKENI. The V and J ends lost 4 bases and 5 bases respectively, with 17 bases between them. The clonotype was recovered from an older woman with active or convalescent COVID-19. The sample comprised peripheral blood. The J gene is TRBJ1-1, the V gene TRBV18; maybe TRBD1 (6 bases). CDR3 loop: CASSRDRSDHTEAFF. The CDR3 DNA reads as TGTGCCAGCTCACGTGACAGGTCGGATCATACTGAAGCTTTCTTT.